The 23 T cell receptor beta chains given below trace back to one sample, sequenced in a study of blood T cell repertoires in COVID-19 (dated by TCRdb to 2020 to 2021). Libraries came from the immunoSEQ multiplex PCR assay. The table comes from immuneACCESS by way of TCRdb, which keeps in-frame sequences with V and J called. Part of the clones is missing from these tables; in studies checked, under half for an unresolved V gene and the rest for unknown reasons. The sample records 350,000 to 400,000 clones, 88% of which are singletons. The ten largest clonotypes hold around 0.97% of the sample. Sequenced input: PBMCs or T cells enriched from blood (not recorded which). The receptors were sampled from a woman aged 25 to 45 with acute COVID-19.

This clone was picked up one time. J is TRBJ1-5 and V is TRBV24-1, with a tentative D call TRBD1 (5 bases). V lost 4 bases to trimming and J lost 7 bases, with 16 bases between them. In germline, CDR1 is KGHDR, CDR2 SFDVKD. This CDR3 spans 15 amino acids. The CDR3 coding sequence is TGTGCCACCAGTGAAAATTCGGGGGTATGGCAGCCCCAGCATTTT. Translation gives CATSENSGVWQPQHF.

This chain uses TRBV4-1 with TRBJ1-2; maybe TRBD1 (5 bases). V was clipped by 0 bases and J by 6 bases, with 14 bases between them. Germline values: CDR1 MGHRA, CDR2 YSYEKL. This CDR3 has 15 amino acids. CDR3 region: CASSQDRGGFNGYTF. CDR3 DNA sequence: TGCGCCAGCAGCCAAGATCGCGGGGGATTCAATGGCTACACCTTC.

The gene calls are TRBV30 and TRBJ2-3, with D uncertain. The CDR3 has 13 residues. Germline assignment: CDR1 GTSNPN and CDR2 SVGIG (reference sequence). V dropped 0 bases and J dropped 6 bases, with 10 bases sitting between them. The DNA for the CDR3 is TGTGCCTGGAGTGTACCGAGCGAGGATACGCAGTATTTT. This codes for CAWSVPSEDTQYF.

This chain joins TRBV2 and TRBJ2-4; the D is unclear. This CDR3 is built from 13 residues. The V end was cut by 11 bases, the J end by 3 bases, with 14 bases between. Looked up from germline, CDR1 is SNHLY and CDR2 is FYNNEI. CDR3 loop: CAEVVCIKNIQYF. CDR3 DNA sequence: TGTGCCGAGGTCGTCTGTATCAAAAACATTCAGTACTTC. Supplemented by reference TRBV2 and TRBJ2-4, the full variable domain reads EPEVTQTPSHQVTQMGQEVILRCVPISNHLYFYWYRQILGQKVEFLVSFYNNEISEKSEIFDDQFSVERPDGSNFTLKIRSTKLEDSAMYFCAEVVCIKNIQYFGAGTRLSVL.

The chain carries TRBV20-1 and TRBJ1-2; tentative D call: TRBD1 (5 bases). Trimming cost V 3 bases and J 8 bases, with 7 bases left between them. Germline assignment: CDR1 DFQATT and CDR2 SNEGSKA (reference sequence). CDR3 length: 10 residues. CDR3 region: CSARTVGYTF. The CDR3 DNA sequence: TGCAGTGCTAGGACAGTCGGCTACACCTTC.

The V call is TRBV19, the J call TRBJ2-2; TRBD1 aligns across 7 bases. Germline V gives CDR1 LNHDA, CDR2 SQIVND (reference sequence). V lost 4 bases and J lost 4; bases outside the gene matches: 9. This CDR3 has 16 amino acids. DNA for the CDR3: TGTGCCAGTAGTAACCCCGCGGACAGGTTCACCGGGGAGCTGTTTTTT. Residues: CASSNPADRFTGELFF.

Here the CDR3 DNA reads TGCGCCAGCAGCTTGGGGACATCAGATACGCAGTATTTT. It is translated as CASSLGTSDTQYF. The J gene is TRBJ2-3, the V gene TRBV5-1; D is perhaps TRBD1 (5 bases). There are 13 residues in the CDR3. Trimming stripped 0 bases from V and 4 bases from J, with 6 bases between. The V gene's germline CDR1 is SGHRS and CDR2 YFSETQ.

The gene calls are TRBV30 and TRBJ1-2; D is unresolved. V shed 0 bases and J shed 4 bases, with 18 bases lying between them. The germline CDR1 and CDR2 sequences are GTSNPN and SVGIG (reference sequence). The CDR3 is made up of 16 amino acids. The CDR3 DNA reads as TGTGCCTGGAGTGTAGGCGGGCCTCCCCTATCCTATGGCTACACCTTC. It encodes CAWSVGGPPLSYGYTF.

The V and J genes are TRBV11-3 and TRBJ2-5; D perhaps matches TRBD2 (6 bases). Trimming left V 5 bases short and J 2 bases short, with 12 bases between. The CDR3 is made up of 14 amino acids. The germline gives CDR1 SGHNT, CDR2 YENEEA. CDR3 sequence: CASSPGLQQETQYF. The CDR3 DNA reads as TGTGCCAGCAGCCCGGGACTCCAGCAAGAGACCCAGTACTTC.

In this sample, this clone turned up a few times. The chain combines TRBV2 with TRBJ1-6; D call uncertain. V was shortened by 4 bases and J by 10 bases, with 8 bases between the two germline ends. This CDR3 has 12 amino acids. Germline assignment: CDR1 SNHLY and CDR2 FYNNEI. The CDR3 here is CASSVHESPLHF. CDR3 DNA: TGTGCCAGCAGTGTACACGAATCACCCCTCCACTTT.

The chain has TRBV12-3 or TRBV12-4 and TRBJ1-1; possibly TRBD1 for D (5 bases). The length of the CDR3 is 13 residues. Trimming shortened V by 3 bases and J by 5 bases, and 10 bases separated the two germline ends. Here the CDR3 reads CASSLHPGTEAFF. The CDR3 coding sequence is TGTGCCAGCAGTTTGCACCCAGGGACTGAAGCTTTCTTT.

The chain couples TRBV21-1 to TRBJ1-2; the D call TRBD1 from the table was never checked on the DNA. TRBV21-1 is designated a pseudogene. The CDR3 contains 21 residues. The CDR3 loop is CASSKPGQGGVVGTGKLGYTF. Written as DNA, the CDR3 is TGTGCCAGCAGCAAACCAGGACAGGGAGGGGTAGTGGGGACAGGGAAGCTTGGCTACACCTTC.

This sequence joins TRBV29-1 and TRBJ2-7; the match to TRBD2 covers 8 bases. The ends lost 5 bases at V and 0 bases at J; junction bases unmatched: 6. This CDR3 is built from 14 residues. CDR1 is SQVTM and CDR2 is ANQGSEA in the germline V gene. CDR3 sequence (DNA): TGCAGCGTTATTGCTAGCGGGTTCTCCTACGAGCAGTACTTC. Protein: CSVIASGFSYEQYF.

This rearrangement joins TRBV18 to TRBJ2-1; D may be TRBD1 (6 bases). The V end lost 1 base, the J end lost 9 bases, and 22 bases lay between the germline ends. The germline V gene encodes CDR1 KGHSH and CDR2 LQKENI. The length of the CDR3 is 17 residues. CDR3 bases: TGTGCCAGCTCACCACGGGTGTCCGAGATCAGCAGGGGTGAGCAGTTCTTC. The encoded protein is CASSPRVSEISRGEQFF.

This clone has ten or more counts. The J gene is TRBJ1-5, the V gene TRBV5-1; D possibly corresponds to TRBD1 (6 bases). Germline loops: CDR1 SGHRS, CDR2 YFSETQ. V was cut by 3 bases and J by 0 bases, with 13 bases left in between. This CDR3 is 16 amino acids long. CDR3 coding DNA: TGCGCCAGCAGCTGGGGACACGGGGATAGCAATCAGCCCCAGCATTTT. This codes for CASSWGHGDSNQPQHF.

The chain uses TRBV6-1 and TRBJ1-2, with D perhaps TRBD1 (6 bases). Trimming took 3 bases from V and 1 from J, leaving 9 bases between them. The germline gives CDR1 MNHNS, CDR2 SASEGT. CDR3 size: 14 residues. CDR3 in amino acids: CASSEGAVNYGYTF. DNA of the CDR3: TGTGCCAGCAGTGAGGGGGCAGTTAACTATGGCTACACCTTC.

The chain carries TRBV9 and TRBJ1-2, with D tentatively TRBD1 (6 bases). The CDR3 is made up of 14 amino acids. CDR1 and CDR2 (germline): SGDLS, YYNGEE. Trimming cost V 3 bases and J 3 bases, with 12 bases left between them. The chain's CDR3 is CASSEGDGHYGYTF. The CDR3, as DNA: TGTGCCAGCAGCGAGGGGGACGGACACTATGGCTACACCTTC. The whole variable domain, remainder taken from reference TRBV9 and TRBJ1-2, is DSGVTQTPKHLITATGQRVTLRCSPRSGDLSVYWYQQSLDQGLQFLIQYYNGEERAKGNILERFSAQQFPDLHSELNLSSLELGDSALYFCASSEGDGHYGYTFGSGTRLTVV.

The V and J genes are TRBV24-1 and TRBJ1-1; D is unresolved. The CDR3 covers 14 residues. V lost 4 bases and J lost 7, with 15 bases in between. Germline V gene lookup returns CDR1 KGHDR and CDR2 SFDVKD. CDR3 protein: CATSELTEAFEAFF. The CDR3 DNA reads TGTGCCACCAGTGAGCTGACGGAGGCATTTGAAGCTTTCTTT.

This clone was detected once. The V gene is TRBV19, the J gene TRBJ1-2; the D gene is possibly TRBD1 (5 bases). This CDR3 comprises 18 residues. Germline-derived CDR1 and CDR2 are LNHDA and SQIVND (reference sequence). Trimming pared 5 bases from V and 2 bases from J, leaving 24 bases between. The CDR3 bases are TGTGCCAGTAGTTCCACGGGGGGGTTTTCAACCGGGAACTATGGCTACACCTTC. It is translated as CASSSTGGFSTGNYGYTF.

The chain uses TRBV7-3 and TRBJ2-2, with no clear D. The V gene lost 5 bases and the J gene lost 0 bases, with 4 bases spanning the gap. Germline V gives CDR1 SGHTA, CDR2 FQGTGA. CDR3 size: 13 residues. CDR3 in amino acids: CASSLSNTGELFF. The CDR3 nucleotides are TGTGCCAGCAGCCTTTCGAACACCGGGGAGCTGTTTTTT.

The J gene is TRBJ1-1, the V gene TRBV2; tentatively, D is TRBD1 (5 bases). Germline CDR1 and CDR2: SNHLY and FYNNEI. CDR3 length: 13 amino acids. V gave up 4 bases and J gave up 7 bases, with 13 bases separating them. CDR3 sequence (DNA): TGTGCCAGCAGTGTATACAGGTCGAATGAAGCTTTCTTT. It is translated as CASSVYRSNEAFF.

J is TRBJ1-2 and V is TRBV19, with D unresolved. Trimming took off 4 bases at V and 3 bases at J, with 12 bases between the two ends. This CDR3 has 14 amino acids. CDR1 and CDR2 (germline): LNHDA, SQIVND (reference sequence). This CDR3 reads CASSTSGMHYGYTF. The CDR3 nucleotides read TGTGCCAGTAGTACTTCCGGGATGCACTATGGCTACACCTTC.

This chain joins TRBV12-3 or TRBV12-4 and TRBJ2-5; weak D call: TRBD2 (5 bases). Trimming stripped 2 bases from V and 5 bases from J, with 6 bases between. This CDR3 has 12 amino acids. The CDR3 protein is CASSLTGETQYF. The CDR3, as DNA: TGTGCCAGCAGTTTAACGGGGGAGACCCAGTACTTC.